A selection of T cell receptor beta chains follows, all from one sample in a study of T-cell reconstitution after alpha-beta-depleted transplantation in children. In TCRdb, the PCR reads were re-called with MiXCR into one record per CDR3 protein. The sample carries about 210,000 distinct CDR3 sequences, roughly 15% recorded once. Sequenced here: PBMCs, mostly from graft donor cells, sampled 360 days after TCRalphabeta/CD19-depleted stem cell transplant. The receptors were sampled from a male patient between 2 and 10 years old who had a stem cell transplant for acute lymphoblastic leukemia, so the T cells may come from the graft donor. CDR3s include the opening cysteine and the closing phenylalanine or tryptophan. The D gene is left open where the match is weak. Some rows mark clone size as missing; the rest say once, few, many or name a class of expanded clone.

NA,TRBV6-5,TRBD1,TRBJ2-7,CASSQPGQGAREQYF,TGTGCCAGCAGTCAGCCGGGACAGGGGGCAAGGGAGCAGTACTTC
NA,TRBV12-3/TRBV12-4,NA,TRBJ2-7,CASSLGGAREQYF,TGTGCCAGCAGTTTAGGGGGGGCCAGAGAGCAGTACTTC
few,TRBV15,NA,TRBJ1-1,CATSYRSGANTEAFF,TGTGCCACCAGCTACCGGTCGGGGGCGAACACTGAAGCTTTCTTT
few,TRBV12-3/TRBV12-4,NA,TRBJ2-6,CASSLSLRGAAGANVLTF,NA
NA,TRBV4-2,TRBD2,TRBJ2-2,CASSQENVPLAGGDRPGELFF,TGTGCCAGCAGCCAAGAAAATGTGCCCCTAGCGGGGGGGGATCGACCCGGGGAGCTGTTTTTT
NA,TRBV6-2/TRBV6-3,NA,TRBJ1-5,CASSSPGGHQHF,TGTGCCAGCAGTTCCCCGGGTGGTCATCAGCATTTT
few,TRBV29-1,NA,TRBJ1-4,CSVEQNGEKLFF,TGCAGCGTTGAACAGAATGGAGAAAAACTGTTTTTT
few,TRBV10-3,NA,TRBJ2-5,CAISVAELETQYF,TGTGCCATCAGCGTAGCGGAATTGGAGACCCAGTACTTC
few,TRBV12-3/TRBV12-4,NA,TRBJ2-1,CAFCFLGSYNEQFF,TGTGCCTTCTGTTTTTTAGGGAGCTACAATGAGCAGTTCTTC
few,TRBV13,NA,TRBJ1-2,CASSSYTGPRYTF,TGTGCCAGCAGCTCCTATACCGGGCCTCGCTACACCTTC
few,TRBV9,TRBD2,TRBJ2-7,CASSVDMGSGGSYEQYF,TGTGCCAGCAGCGTAGATATGGGTAGCGGGGGCTCCTACGAGCAGTACTTC
NA,TRBV5-1,NA,TRBJ2-4,CASSPGLLDPKNIQYF,TGCGCCAGCAGCCCAGGGTTACTAGATCCCAAAAACATTCAGTACTTC
NA,TRBV7-2,TRBD1,TRBJ1-1,CASSPGQGWANTEAFF,TGTGCCAGCAGCCCCGGACAGGGGTGGGCGAACACTGAAGCTTTCTTT
few,TRBV5-1,TRBD1,TRBJ1-3,CASSPRQGAGNTIYF,TGCGCCAGCAGCCCAAGACAGGGGGCTGGAAACACCATATATTTT
NA,TRBV27,NA,TRBJ1-1,CASSLSAGVNTEAFF,TGTGCCAGCAGTTTATCCGCAGGGGTAAACACTGAAGCTTTCTTT
NA,TRBV10-2,NA,TRBJ2-5,CASSSTTMMQETQYF,TGCGCCAGCAGTTCGACTACTATGATGCAAGAGACCCAGTACTTC